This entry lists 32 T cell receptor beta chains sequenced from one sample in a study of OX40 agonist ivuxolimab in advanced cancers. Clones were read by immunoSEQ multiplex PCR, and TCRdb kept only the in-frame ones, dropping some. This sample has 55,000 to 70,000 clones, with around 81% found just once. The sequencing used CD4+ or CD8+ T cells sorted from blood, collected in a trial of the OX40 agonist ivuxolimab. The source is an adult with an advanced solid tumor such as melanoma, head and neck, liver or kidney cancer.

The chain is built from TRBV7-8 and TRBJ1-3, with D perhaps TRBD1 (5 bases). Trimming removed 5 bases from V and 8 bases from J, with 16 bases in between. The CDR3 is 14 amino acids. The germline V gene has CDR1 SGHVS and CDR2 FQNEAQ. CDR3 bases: TGTGCCAGCAGCCCCGCTTCTGGGGGATACACCATATATTTT. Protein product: CASSPASGGYTIYF.

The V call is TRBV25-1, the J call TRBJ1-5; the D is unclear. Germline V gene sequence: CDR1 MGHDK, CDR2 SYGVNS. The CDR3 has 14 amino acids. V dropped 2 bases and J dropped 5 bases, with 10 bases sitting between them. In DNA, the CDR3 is TGTGCCAGCAGTGAACCCGGAGATGATCAGCCCCAGCATTTT. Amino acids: CASSEPGDDQPQHF.

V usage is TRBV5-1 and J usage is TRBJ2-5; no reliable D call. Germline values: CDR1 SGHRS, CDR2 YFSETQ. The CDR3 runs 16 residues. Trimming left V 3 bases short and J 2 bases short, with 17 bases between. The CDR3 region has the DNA TGCGCCAGCAGCTCCTCCCGTTACAGAAAACAAGAGACCCAGTACTTC. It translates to CASSSSRYRKQETQYF.

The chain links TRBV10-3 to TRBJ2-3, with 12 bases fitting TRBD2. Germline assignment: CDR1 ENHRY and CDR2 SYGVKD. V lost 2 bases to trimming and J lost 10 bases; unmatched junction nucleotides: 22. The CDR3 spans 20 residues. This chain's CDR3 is CAISERGLAGPQNRKSAQYF. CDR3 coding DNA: TGTGCCATCAGTGAGAGGGGACTAGCGGGCCCCCAAAACAGGAAGTCCGCGCAGTATTTT.

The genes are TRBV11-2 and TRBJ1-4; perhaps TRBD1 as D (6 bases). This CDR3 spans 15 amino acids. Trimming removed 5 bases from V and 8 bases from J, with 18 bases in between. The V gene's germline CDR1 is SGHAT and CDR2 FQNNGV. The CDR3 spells CASSQSYLDREKLFF. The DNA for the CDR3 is TGTGCCAGCAGCCAATCCTATCTAGACAGGGAAAAACTGTTTTTT.

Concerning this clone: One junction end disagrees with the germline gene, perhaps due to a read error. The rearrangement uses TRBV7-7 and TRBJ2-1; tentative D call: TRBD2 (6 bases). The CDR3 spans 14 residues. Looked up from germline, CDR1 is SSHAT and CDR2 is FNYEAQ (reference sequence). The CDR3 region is CASSLGDTGEEQFF. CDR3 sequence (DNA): TGTGCTAGCAGCTTGGGTGACACGGGGGAGGAGCAGTTCTTC.

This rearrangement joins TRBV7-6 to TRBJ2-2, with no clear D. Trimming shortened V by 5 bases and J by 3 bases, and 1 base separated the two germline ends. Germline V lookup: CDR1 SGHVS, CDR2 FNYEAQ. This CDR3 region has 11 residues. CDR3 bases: TGTGCCAGCAGCCACACCGGGGAGCTGTTTTTT. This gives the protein CASSHTGELFF.

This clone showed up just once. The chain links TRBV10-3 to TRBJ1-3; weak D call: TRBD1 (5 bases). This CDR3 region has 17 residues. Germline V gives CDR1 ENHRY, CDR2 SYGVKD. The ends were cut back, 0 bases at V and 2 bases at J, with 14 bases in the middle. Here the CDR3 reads CAISESFLRGTGNTIYF. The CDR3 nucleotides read TGTGCCATCAGTGAGTCGTTCTTGAGGGGTACTGGAAACACCATATATTTT.

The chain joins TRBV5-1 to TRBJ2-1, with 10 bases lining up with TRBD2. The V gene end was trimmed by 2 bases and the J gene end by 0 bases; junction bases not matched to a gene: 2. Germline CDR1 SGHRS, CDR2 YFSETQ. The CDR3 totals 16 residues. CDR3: CASSFTSGASYNEQFF. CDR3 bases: TGCGCCAGCAGCTTCACTAGCGGGGCCTCCTACAATGAGCAGTTCTTC.

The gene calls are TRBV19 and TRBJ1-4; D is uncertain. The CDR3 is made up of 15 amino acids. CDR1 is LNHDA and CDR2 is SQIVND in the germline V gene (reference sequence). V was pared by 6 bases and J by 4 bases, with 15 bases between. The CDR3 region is CASSPREAVNEKLFF. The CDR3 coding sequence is TGTGCCAGTAGCCCTCGGGAAGCAGTTAATGAAAAACTGTTTTTT.

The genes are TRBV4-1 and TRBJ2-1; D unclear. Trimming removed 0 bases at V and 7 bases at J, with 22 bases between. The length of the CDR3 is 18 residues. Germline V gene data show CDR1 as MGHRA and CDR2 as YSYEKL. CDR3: CASSQDPRLRREKNEQFF. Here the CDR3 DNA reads TGCGCCAGCAGCCAAGATCCGAGACTCCGAAGGGAAAAGAATGAGCAGTTCTTC.

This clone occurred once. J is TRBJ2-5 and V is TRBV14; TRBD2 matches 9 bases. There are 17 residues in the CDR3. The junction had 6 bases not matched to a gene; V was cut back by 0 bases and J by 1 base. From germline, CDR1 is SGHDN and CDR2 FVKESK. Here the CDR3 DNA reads TGTGCCAGCAGCCAAGATAGTTGGACTAGCGTCCAAGAGACCCAGTACTTC. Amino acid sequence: CASSQDSWTSVQETQYF.

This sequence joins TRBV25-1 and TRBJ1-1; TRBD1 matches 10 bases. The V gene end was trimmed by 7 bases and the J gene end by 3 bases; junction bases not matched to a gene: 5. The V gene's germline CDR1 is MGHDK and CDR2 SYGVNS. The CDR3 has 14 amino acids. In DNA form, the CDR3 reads TGTGCCAGCATTCCCGGGACAGGGGACACTGAAGCTTTCTTT. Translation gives CASIPGTGDTEAFF.

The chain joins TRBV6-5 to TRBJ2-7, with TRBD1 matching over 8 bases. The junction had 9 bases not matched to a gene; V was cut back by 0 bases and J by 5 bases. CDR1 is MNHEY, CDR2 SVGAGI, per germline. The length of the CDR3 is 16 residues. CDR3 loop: CASSYSQTGGIDEQYF. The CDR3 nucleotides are TGTGCCAGCAGTTACTCCCAAACAGGGGGAATCGACGAGCAGTACTTC.

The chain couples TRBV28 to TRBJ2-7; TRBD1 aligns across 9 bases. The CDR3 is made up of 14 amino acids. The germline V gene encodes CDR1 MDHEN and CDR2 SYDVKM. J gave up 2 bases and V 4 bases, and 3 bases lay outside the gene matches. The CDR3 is CASSWDRVTYEQYF. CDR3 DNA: TGTGCCAGCAGTTGGGACAGGGTGACCTACGAGCAGTACTTC.

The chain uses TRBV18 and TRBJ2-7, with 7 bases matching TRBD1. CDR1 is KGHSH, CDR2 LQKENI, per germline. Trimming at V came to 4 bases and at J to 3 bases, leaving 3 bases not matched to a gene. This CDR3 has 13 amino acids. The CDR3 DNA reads TGTGCCAGCTCACTGGGACAGAACTACGAGCAGTACTTC. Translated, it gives CASSLGQNYEQYF.

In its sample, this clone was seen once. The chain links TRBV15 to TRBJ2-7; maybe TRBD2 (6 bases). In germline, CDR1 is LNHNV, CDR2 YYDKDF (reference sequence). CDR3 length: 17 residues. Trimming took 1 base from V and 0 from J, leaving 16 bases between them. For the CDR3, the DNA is TGTGCCACCAGCAGAGCGACGGGCCTAGCGAGCTCCTACGAGCAGTACTTC. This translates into CATSRATGLASSYEQYF.

DNA of the CDR3: TGTGCCAGCGTAGGACTAGCGGGAGGTGAGCAGTTCTTC. Translating it yields CASVGLAGGEQFF. The V and J genes are TRBV6-5 and TRBJ2-1; 14 nucleotides match TRBD2. The CDR3 covers 13 residues. Germline CDR1 MNHEY, CDR2 SVGAGI. V dropped 8 bases and J dropped 9; count of bases not matched to a gene: 3.

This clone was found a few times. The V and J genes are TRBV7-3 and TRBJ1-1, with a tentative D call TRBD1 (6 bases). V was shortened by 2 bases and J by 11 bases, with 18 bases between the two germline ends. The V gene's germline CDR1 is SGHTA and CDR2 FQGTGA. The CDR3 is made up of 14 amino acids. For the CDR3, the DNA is TGTGCCAGCAGCTTAGGCGGCTGGACAGACCCCGCTTTCTTT. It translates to CASSLGGWTDPAFF.

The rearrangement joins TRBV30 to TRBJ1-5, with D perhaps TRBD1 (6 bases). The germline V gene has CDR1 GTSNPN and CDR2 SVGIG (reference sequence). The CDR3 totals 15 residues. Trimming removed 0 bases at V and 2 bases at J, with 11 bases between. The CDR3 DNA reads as TGTGCCTGGAGTGTACACGGGGGCGGCAATCAGCCCCAGCATTTT. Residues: CAWSVHGGGNQPQHF.

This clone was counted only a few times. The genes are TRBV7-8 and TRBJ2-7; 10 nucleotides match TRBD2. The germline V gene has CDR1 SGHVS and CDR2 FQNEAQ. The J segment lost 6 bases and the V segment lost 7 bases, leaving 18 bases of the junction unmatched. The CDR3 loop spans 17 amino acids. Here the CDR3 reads CASNGGLADLGGFEQYF. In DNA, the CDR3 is TGTGCCAGCAATGGAGGACTAGCGGACCTAGGTGGGTTCGAGCAGTACTTC.

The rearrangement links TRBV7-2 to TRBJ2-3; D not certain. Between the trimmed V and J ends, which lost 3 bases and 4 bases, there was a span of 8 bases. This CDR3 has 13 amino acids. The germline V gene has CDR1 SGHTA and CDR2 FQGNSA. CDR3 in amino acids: CASSLARADTQYF. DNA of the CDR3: TGTGCCAGCAGCTTGGCTCGGGCAGATACGCAGTATTTT.

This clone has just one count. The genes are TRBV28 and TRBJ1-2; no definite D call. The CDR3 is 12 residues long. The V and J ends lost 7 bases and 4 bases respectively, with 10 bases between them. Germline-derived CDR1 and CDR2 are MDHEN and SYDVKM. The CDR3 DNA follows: TGTGCCAGCAAACGACCAATCTATGGCTACACCTTC. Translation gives CASKRPIYGYTF.

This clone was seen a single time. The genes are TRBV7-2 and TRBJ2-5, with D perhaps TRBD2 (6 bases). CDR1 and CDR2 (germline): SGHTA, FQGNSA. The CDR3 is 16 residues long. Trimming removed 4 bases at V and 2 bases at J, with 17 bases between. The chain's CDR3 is CASSSSLASAQETQYF. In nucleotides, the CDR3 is TGTGCCAGCAGCTCTTCTCTAGCGTCAGCGCAAGAGACCCAGTACTTC.

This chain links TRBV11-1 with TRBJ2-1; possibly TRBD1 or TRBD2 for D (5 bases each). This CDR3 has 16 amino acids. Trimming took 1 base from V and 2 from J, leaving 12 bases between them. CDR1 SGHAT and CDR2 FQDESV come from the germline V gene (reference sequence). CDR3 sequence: CASSLGWGNAYNEQFF. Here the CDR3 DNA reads TGTGCCAGCAGCTTAGGTTGGGGGAACGCCTACAATGAGCAGTTCTTC.

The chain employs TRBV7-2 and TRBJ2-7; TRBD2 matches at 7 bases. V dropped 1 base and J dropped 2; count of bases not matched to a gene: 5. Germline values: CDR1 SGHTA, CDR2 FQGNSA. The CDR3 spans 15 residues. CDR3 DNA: TGTGCCAGCAGCTTAGGGCTAGCGGAAACCTACGAGCAGTACTTC. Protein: CASSLGLAETYEQYF.

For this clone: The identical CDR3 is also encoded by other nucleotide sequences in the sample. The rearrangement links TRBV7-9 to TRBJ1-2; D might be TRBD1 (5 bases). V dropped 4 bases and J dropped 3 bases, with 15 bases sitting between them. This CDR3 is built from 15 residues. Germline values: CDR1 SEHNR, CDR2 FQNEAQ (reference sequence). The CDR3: CASSSGADPDYGYTF. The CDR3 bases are TGTGCCAGCAGCTCTGGGGCGGACCCCGACTATGGCTACACCTTC.

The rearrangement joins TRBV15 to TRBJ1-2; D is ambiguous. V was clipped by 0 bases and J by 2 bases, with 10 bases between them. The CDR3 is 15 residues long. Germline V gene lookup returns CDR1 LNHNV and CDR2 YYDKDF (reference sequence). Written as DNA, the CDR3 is TGTGCCACCAGCAGAGATGGTGGAAGAAACTATGGCTACACCTTC. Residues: CATSRDGGRNYGYTF.

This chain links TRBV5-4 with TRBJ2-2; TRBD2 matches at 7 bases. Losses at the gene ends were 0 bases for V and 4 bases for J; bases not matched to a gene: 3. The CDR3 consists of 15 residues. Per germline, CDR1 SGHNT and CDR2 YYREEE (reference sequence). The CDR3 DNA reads TGTGCCAGCAGCTTGGGGCGGGAGCTCACCGGGGAGCTGTTTTTT. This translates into CASSLGRELTGELFF.

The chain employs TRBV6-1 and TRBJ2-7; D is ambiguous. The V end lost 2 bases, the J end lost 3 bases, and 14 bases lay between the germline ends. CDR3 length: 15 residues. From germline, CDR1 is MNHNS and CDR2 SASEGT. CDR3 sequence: CASSETPLVNYEQYF. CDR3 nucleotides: TGTGCCAGCAGTGAAACCCCCCTAGTGAACTACGAGCAGTACTTC.

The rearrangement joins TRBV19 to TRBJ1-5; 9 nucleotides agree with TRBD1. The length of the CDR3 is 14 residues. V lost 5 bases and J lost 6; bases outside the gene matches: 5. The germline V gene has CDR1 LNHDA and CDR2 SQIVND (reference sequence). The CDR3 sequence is CASSDRGNLQPQHF. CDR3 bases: TGTGCCAGTAGTGACAGGGGGAACCTTCAGCCCCAGCATTTT.

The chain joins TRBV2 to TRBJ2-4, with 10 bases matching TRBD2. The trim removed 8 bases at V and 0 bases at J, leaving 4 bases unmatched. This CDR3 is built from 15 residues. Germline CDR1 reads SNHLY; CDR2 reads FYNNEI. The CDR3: CASGAGGPAKNIQYF. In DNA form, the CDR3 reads TGTGCCAGCGGAGCGGGAGGGCCAGCCAAAAACATTCAGTACTTC.